This T cell receptor (beta chain) was identified in a study of beta chain features in type 1 diabetes. Trimming removed 3 bases at V and 0 bases at J, with 12 bases between. The CDR3 consists of 15 residues. Germline V gives CDR1 SGDLS, CDR2 YYNGEE. This clone was detected a few times. What was sequenced were expressed TCRB transcripts, since all of the isolated RNA had been reverse transcribed. Sequencing used immunoSEQ multiplex PCR; TCRdb keeps in-frame clones, though not all of them. Here the sample spans almost 350,000 clones, roughly a fifth being singletons. Sequenced input: naive CD4+ T cells from blood. The gene calls are TRBV9 and TRBJ1-2; TRBD1 might be the D (6 bases). This clonotype was obtained from a woman aged 18-35 years in good health. Here the CDR3 DNA reads TGTGCCAGCAGCGGGAGACAGGAAGCTAACTATGGCTACACCTTC. This translates into CASSGRQEANYGYTF.